This TCR beta chain came from a study of a mutant IDH1 vaccine in newly diagnosed glioma. About the research overall: Patients were started on vaccination 4-6 weeks after radiotherapy alone, or with temozolomide cycles.

There are 12 residues in the CDR3. The ends were cut back, 4 bases at V and 6 bases at J, with 9 bases in the middle. The germline CDR1 and CDR2 sequences are MGHRA and YSYEKL. Comment on this clone: Its antigen is currently unknown.

Clones were sequenced by immunoSEQ multiplex PCR, and TCRdb holds only the in-frame ones, with some missing. Among around 36,000 clones listed, 80% to 95% were seen once. Time point of the sample: week 5, during vaccination. Every single dose of the vaccine, 300 ug of mutant IDH1 20-mer peptide, came with topical imiquimod. This material consisted of PBMCs, taken from a glioma patient whose treatment included an IDH1 peptide vaccine. The receptor's source is a man in his fifties or sixties with glioma. The chain carries TRBV4-1 and TRBJ1-1; D might be TRBD1 (5 bases). CDR3 amino acids: CASSRGRAEAFF. CDR3 sequence (DNA): TGCGCCAGCAGCCGGGGGAGGGCTGAAGCTTTCTTT.